This T cell receptor beta chain was recovered during a study of a mutant IDH1 vaccine in newly diagnosed glioma (dated by TCRdb to 2020 to 2022). The study in broad terms: In the chemotherapy-containing groups, vaccination started alongside temozolomide cycles, whereas in patients who had radiotherapy alone it started 4-6 weeks after radiotherapy. Longitudinal TCRB deep sequencing was performed for some 25 treated patients wherever samples were available for exploratory analyses. Of the 30 or so patients who were treated, approximately 60% were male and approximately 38% were female, and the mean age was roughly 40 years. Peripheral blood was drawn at six visits: V03 (baseline), V05, V07, V10, V12 and V13. Prior to enrollment, standard therapy consisting of radiotherapy alone, temozolomide alone, or radiochemotherapy with temozolomide had been administered to patients, with the combination being received by most patients. The week-35 safety follow-up was designated visit V12, and the week-47 end of study was designated visit V13. The paper's findings and limits, for the study overall: Across multiple MHC alleles, vaccine-induced immune responses were seen in more than 80% of patients. The authors stated that sample limitations prevented analyses of patient blood samples from being reproduced. PBMC samples for TCRB deep sequencing were selected based on availability. Pseudoprogression appeared unrelated to alterations in the top peripheral T cell clonotypes detected by TCRB sequencing.

Comments on this clone: The clone's antigen remains unknown. No clone much larger than this one lies a single base away; base qualities are absent.

The sample's time point, from its label and the paper: week 35, safety follow-up. A 20-mer mutant IDH1 peptide at 300 micrograms in Montanide made up each vaccine dose, which was injected subcutaneously together with topical imiquimod. Across visits V03 through V10, patients got a total of eight vaccinations, given in weeks 1, 3, 5, 7, 11, 15, 19 and 23. All donors had newly diagnosed IDH1-mutant astrocytomas of WHO grade 3 or 4 that showed loss of nuclear ATRX. The samples were drawn from NOA16, a multicentre, single-arm, open-label phase I trial in Germany that tested a mutant IDH1 peptide vaccine in humans for the first time. The DNeasy Blood and Tissue Kit was used to extract genomic DNA from EDTA blood for TCRB sequencing. Libraries were built with the immunoSEQ multiplex PCR assay. The hsTCRB Kit was used according to the manufacturer's protocol to amplify rearranged TCR beta chain sequences. TCRB libraries were sequenced on an Illumina MiSeq. Per the original workflow: The proprietary platform of the kit vendor was used for demultiplexing, trimming and gene mapping. TCRdb's version of the immuneACCESS table is confined to in-frame rearrangements and falls short of the full clone set. An unresolved V gene accounts for under half of the shortfall where checked; the remainder is of unknown origin. V and J calls and clone size are given by that table; D and trimming were obtained from the DNA. In this sample the table shows 73,000 or so clones, around 82% of which occur a single time. Approximately 12% of the sample rests with the top ten.

Taken from the germline V gene (reference sequence), the CDR1 and CDR2 loops are LNHDA and SQIVND. There are 15 amino acids in the CDR3, from cysteine to phenylalanine inclusive. CDR3 DNA is the only sequence kept; it has 45 bases, read in frame from the first base. V is shortened by 6 bases, J by 1 base, and the region joining them spans 15 bases. The TCR originated in a man between 18 and 35 years old with glioma. The sequence links TRBV19 to TRBJ1-1; the D segment cannot be called with confidence. The source was PBMCs, collected from a glioma patient whose treatment included an IDH1 peptide vaccine. The nucleotide sequence reads as follows: TGTGCCAGTAGCGCACCCCGTTCTTGGAACACTGAAGCTTTCTTT. This translates into CASSAPRSWNTEAFF.